The rows below give T cell receptor beta chains drawn from one sample of a study of CD8+ T cells in alopecia areata. The table came from immunoSEQ multiplex PCR; TCRdb's copy has only in-frame clones and leaves some out. The sample holds roughly 200,000 clones, 56% seen once. The sample consisted of CD8+ T cells sorted from blood. The receptor source for this set is a human donor in good health. CDR3s include the opening cysteine and the closing phenylalanine or tryptophan. Each record gives: V gene, J gene, D gene, clone size, CDR3 DNA, CDR3 protein. The D gene is left open where the match is weak. Rows give clone size only sometimes, using once, few, many, or a class for an expanded clone.

>TRBV7-6|TRBJ1-6|-|-
TGTGCCAGCAGCTTAGAAGAGGGGAGCTCCTATAATTCACCCCTCCACTTT
CASSLEEGSSYNSPLHF
>TRBV9|TRBJ1-5|-|-
TGTGCCAGCAGCACATGGGATAATCAGCCCCAGCATTTT
CASSTWDNQPQHF
>TRBV7-9|TRBJ1-6|-|-
TGTGCCAGCAGCGGCACCGGGACCGAAGGGGATAATTCACCCCTCCACTTT
CASSGTGTEGDNSPLHF
>TRBV29-1|TRBJ2-3|TRBD2|-
TGCAGCGTTGATAGCGGGGGAAATACGCAGTATTTT
CSVDSGGNTQYF
>TRBV4-1|TRBJ1-2|-|-
TGCGCCAGCAGCCAAGCTCGGCTTCTAGGGGCCTATGGCTACACCTTC
CASSQARLLGAYGYTF
>TRBV5-1|TRBJ2-7|TRBD1|-
TGCGCCAGCAGCCCGACAGGGTGGCGTAGTGCGGCGACCTACGAGCAGTACTTC
CASSPTGWRSAATYEQYF
>TRBV5-6|TRBJ1-5|-|-
TGTGCCAGCAGCTTAAGGACGGGGAATCAGCCCCAGCATTTT
CASSLRTGNQPQHF
>TRBV29-1|TRBJ1-2|TRBD1|-
TGCAGCGTGAACCAGGGGGAGGGGAATGGCTACACCTTC
CSVNQGEGNGYTF
>TRBV4-1|TRBJ1-2|-|-
TGCGCCAGCAGCCTGAGGGGTGAGGGCTATGGCTACACCTTC
CASSLRGEGYGYTF
>TRBV5-6|TRBJ2-5|-|-
TGTGCCAGCAGCTTGGGACAGGAGTGGGAGCAGTACTTC
CASSLGQEWEQYF
>TRBV29-1|TRBJ2-2|-|-
TGCAGCGTCGCCGGAAGAGTCACCGGGGAGCTGTTTTTT
CSVAGRVTGELFF
>TRBV6-5|TRBJ2-3|TRBD2|few
TGTGCCAGCAGTTATGGCGGGGGGCGCCCAGATACGCAGTATTTT
CASSYGGGRPDTQYF
>TRBV10-3|TRBJ2-3|TRBD1|-
TGTGCCATCAACGACAGGGGGCCGGATACGCAGTATTTT
CAINDRGPDTQYF
>TRBV7-9|TRBJ1-1|-|-
TGTGCCAGCAGGTCGGGTCCTTCGAACACTGAAGCTTTCTTT
CASRSGPSNTEAFF
>TRBV29-1|TRBJ1-1|-|-
TGCAGCGGGACGGACGGGAACACTGAAGCTTTCTTT
CSGTDGNTEAFF
>TRBV13|TRBJ2-2|-|-
TGTGCCAGCAGCTTAGGCCACACCGGGGAGCTGTTTTTT
CASSLGHTGELFF
>TRBV6-6|TRBJ1-5|-|-
TGTGCCAGCAGTTACTCAGGCGGGACCAGCAATCAGCCCCAGCATTTT
CASSYSGGTSNQPQHF
>TRBV23-1|TRBJ2-3|-|few
TGCGCCAGCGCCCATATGGTACCCACAGATACGCAGTATTTT
CASAHMVPTDTQYF
>TRBV2|TRBJ1-5|-|-
TGTGCCAGCAGTGAAACGGTAGGGCGGTCAAATCAGCCCCAGCATTTT
CASSETVGRSNQPQHF
>TRBV29-1|TRBJ2-1|-|-
TGCAGCGCCGGCTACAATGAGCAGTTCTTC
CSAGYNEQFF
>TRBV4-1|TRBJ1-1|-|-
TGCGCCAGCAGCCAGGGCGGGGGGTCTGGGGGCACTGAAGCTTTCTTT
CASSQGGGSGGTEAFF
>TRBV29-1|TRBJ1-1|-|-
TGCAGCGTTGAGCGGATGACTGAAGCTTTCTTT
CSVERMTEAFF
>TRBV27|TRBJ2-3|-|few
TGTGCCAGCAGCCCCGGGACCGCAGATACGCAGTATTTT
CASSPGTADTQYF
>TRBV7-9|TRBJ2-6|-|-
TGTGCCAGTGCCCCCCCTGGGGCCAACGTCCTGACTTTC
CASAPPGANVLTF
>TRBV4-1|TRBJ2-3|-|-
TGCGCCAGCAGCCAAGCCCAGGGCGCCGAAGATACGCAGTATTTT
CASSQAQGAEDTQYF